A single sample gave rise to the 10 T cell receptor beta chains below, sequenced in a study of T cells expressing NK-cell markers. Following a re-call of the 5' RACE reads, TCRdb has one entry per CDR3 protein and lacks DNA. The sample table sets out roughly 430,000 distinct CDR3 sequences. Material: blood T cells: a sorted CD56 or NKG2C T cell subset, CD4+ or CD8+ T cells, or bulk PBMC T cells (not recorded which). These receptors came from a woman aged 18 to 75 in good health.

The genes are TRBV11-2 and TRBJ2-7; TCRdb's assignment of TRBD1 cannot be checked, as there is no DNA. The CDR3 runs to 14 residues. Per germline, CDR1 SGHAT and CDR2 FQNNGV. The CDR3 loop is CASSFESGGYEQYF.

The V call is TRBV7-2, the J call TRBJ1-1; TCRdb's assignment of TRBD1 cannot be checked, as there is no DNA. The CDR3 has 13 residues. Germline V CDR1 and CDR2: SGHTA, FQGNSA. CDR3 amino acids: CASSFLPGTLAFF.

CDR3 amino acids: CSALPTGTYGYTF. The gene calls are TRBV29-1 and TRBJ1-2. Germline V lookup: CDR1 SQVTM, CDR2 ANQGSEA. The CDR3 is made up of 13 amino acids. The full variable domain, in which reference TRBV29-1 and TRBJ1-2 provide the parts outside the CDR3, is SAVISQKPSRDICQRGTSLTIQCQVDSQVTMMFWYRQQPGQSLTLIATANQGSEATYESGFVIDKFPISRPNLTFSTLTVSNMSPEDSSIYLCSALPTGTYGYTFGSGTRLTVV.

This sequence joins TRBV4-3 and TRBJ2-2; TCRdb gives TRBD1 as the D gene, but with no DNA this cannot be confirmed. Germline-derived CDR1 and CDR2 are LGHNA and YSLEER. CDR3 length: 15 residues. Here the CDR3 reads CASSQVSRGIGELFF.

The chain employs TRBV29-1 and TRBJ1-4; the TCRdb call, TRBD1, lacks DNA for checking. The CDR3 contains 16 residues. CDR1 and CDR2 (germline): SQVTM, ANQGSEA. The chain's CDR3 is CSGRTGVFRTNEKLFF.

The chain recombines TRBV12-3 or TRBV12-4 with TRBJ1-6; lacking DNA, the TRBD1 call made by TCRdb goes unchecked. This CDR3 comprises 15 residues. The CDR3 spells CASSSLRGQNSPLHF.

Here the CDR3 reads CASSPGLAGWYEQYF. V gene TRBV18 combines with J gene TRBJ2-7; the D call of TRBD2 rests on TCRdb alone, since no DNA is present to check it. Germline V gene lookup returns CDR1 KGHSH and CDR2 LQKENI. CDR3 length: 15 residues.

The V call is TRBV10-3, the J call TRBJ2-7; the D gene TCRdb calls, TRBD2, cannot be checked with no DNA. This CDR3 has 15 amino acids. CDR1 is ENHRY and CDR2 is SYGVKD in the germline V gene. This CDR3 is CAISETASGPHEQYF.

This sequence joins TRBV29-1 and TRBJ2-1; the TCRdb call, TRBD1, lacks DNA for checking. This CDR3 contains 14 residues. CDR1 SQVTM and CDR2 ANQGSEA come from the germline V gene. CDR3 amino acids: CSSGMAGSNNEQFF.

The rearrangement uses TRBV6-8 and TRBJ2-3; the D call from TCRdb, TRBD1, cannot be confirmed without DNA. The CDR3 loop spans 16 amino acids. Germline-derived CDR1 and CDR2 are MNHGY and SAAAGT. The CDR3 loop is CASPARRRGSTDTQYF.